The 25 T cell receptor beta chains listed next were all sequenced from one sample in a study of blood T cell repertoires in COVID-19. TCRdb's table, derived via immunoSEQ multiplex PCR, lists solely in-frame clones and lacks some. Of about 130,000 clones in the sample, 70% to 75% were seen once. The sequenced sample was peripheral blood. These receptor sequences come from a man aged 55 to 70 with acute or convalescent COVID-19.

V gene TRBV10-2 combines with J gene TRBJ1-5; maybe TRBD1 (6 bases). The CDR3 is 13 residues long. Trimming removed 11 bases from V and 4 bases from J, with 15 bases in between. CDR1 and CDR2 from the germline V gene are WSHSY and SAAADI. CDR3 amino acids: CAAQGQPNQPQHF. Written as DNA, the CDR3 is TGCGCCGCACAAGGACAGCCAAATCAGCCCCAGCATTTT.

CDR3 sequence (DNA): TGTGCCAGCAGCCTGACAGTAGACTATGGCTACACCTTC. Amino acids: CASSLTVDYGYTF. This sequence joins TRBV7-9 and TRBJ1-2, with D perhaps TRBD1 (5 bases). The ends were cut back, 5 bases at V and 3 bases at J, with 10 bases in the middle. The CDR3 runs to 13 residues. CDR1 and CDR2 (germline): SEHNR, FQNEAQ (reference sequence).

The chain's CDR3 is CASSVQGGDQPQHF. The CDR3 DNA follows: TGTGCCAGCAGTGTTCAGGGTGGGGATCAGCCCCAGCATTTT. This rearrangement joins TRBV2 to TRBJ1-5, with D perhaps TRBD1 (5 bases). CDR3 length: 14 amino acids. CDR1 is SNHLY and CDR2 is FYNNEI in the germline V gene. The ends were cut back, 4 bases at V and 5 bases at J, with 12 bases in the middle.

J is TRBJ2-1 and V is TRBV10-3, with 10 positions matching TRBD1. V dropped 5 bases and J dropped 8; count of bases not matched to a gene: 3. Germline assignment: CDR1 ENHRY and CDR2 SYGVKD. The CDR3 runs 13 residues. The CDR3 protein is CAISRQGADEQFF. The CDR3 DNA reads as TGTGCCATCAGTAGACAGGGGGCAGATGAGCAGTTCTTC.

The chain carries TRBV6-6 and TRBJ1-2; a possible D gene is TRBD1 (6 bases). The CDR3 totals 13 residues. Per the germline V gene, CDR1 is MNHNY and CDR2 is SVGAGI (reference sequence). Trimming took 6 bases from V and 6 from J, leaving 14 bases between them. CDR3 DNA sequence: TGTGCCAGCAGCAAAACAGGGCTTGATGGCTACACCTTC. This codes for CASSKTGLDGYTF.

This clone has more than one count but fewer than ten. This chain uses TRBV19 with TRBJ1-1; no reliable D call. The germline gives CDR1 LNHDA, CDR2 SQIVND (reference sequence). The CDR3 length is 13 residues. Between the trimmed V and J ends, which lost 6 bases and 0 bases, there was a span of 8 bases. The CDR3 region has the DNA TGTGCCAGTAGAGGAGCCATGAACACTGAAGCTTTCTTT. The encoded protein is CASRGAMNTEAFF. Full variable domain (missing parts from reference TRBV19 and TRBJ1-1): DGGITQSPKYLFRKEGQNVTLSCEQNLNHDAMYWYRQDPGQGLRLIYYSQIVNDFQKGDIAEGYSVSREKKESFPLTVTSAQKNPTAFYLCASRGAMNTEAFFGQGTRLTVV.

The count of this clone is one. The J gene is TRBJ1-5, the V gene TRBV2; D gene ambiguous. CDR3 length equals 13 residues. Trimming cost V 5 bases and J 8 bases, with 13 bases left between them. Per germline, CDR1 SNHLY and CDR2 FYNNEI. CDR3 in DNA: TGTGCCAGCAGTCCAACCGCCTTAGAGCCCCAGCATTTT. Its protein is CASSPTALEPQHF. Full variable domain (remainder filled in from reference TRBV2 and TRBJ1-5): EPEVTQTPSHQVTQMGQEVILRCVPISNHLYFYWYRQILGQKVEFLVSFYNNEISEKSEIFDDQFSVERPDGSNFTLKIRSTKLEDSAMYFCASSPTALEPQHFGDGTRLSIL.

This chain uses TRBV27 with TRBJ2-1, with a weak D call TRBD2 (5 bases). V shed 7 bases and J shed 8 bases, with 6 bases lying between them. The CDR3 has 10 residues. Per germline, CDR1 MNHEY and CDR2 SMNVEV (reference sequence). This CDR3 is CASKEDEQFF. The CDR3 coding sequence is TGTGCCAGCAAGGAGGATGAGCAGTTCTTC.

The V and J genes are TRBV7-8 and TRBJ2-7; 9 nucleotides line up with TRBD2. Per the germline V gene, CDR1 is SGHVS and CDR2 is FQNEAQ. This CDR3 spans 13 amino acids. V was clipped by 9 bases and J by 2 bases; unmatched bases: 5. Here the CDR3 DNA reads TGTGCCAGTATTAGCGGGGGTGCCTACGAGCAGTACTTC. Translated, it gives CASISGGAYEQYF.

The chain recombines TRBV7-8 with TRBJ2-4; 11 bases agree with TRBD2. Germline trimming cut 1 base from V and 6 bases from J; bases unmatched to any gene: 14. This CDR3 spans 19 amino acids. Looked up from germline, CDR1 is SGHVS and CDR2 is FQNEAQ. This CDR3 reads CASSLVLGDSGRDRNIQYF. In DNA form, the CDR3 reads TGTGCCAGCAGCTTAGTCCTAGGGGATAGCGGGAGGGATAGAAACATTCAGTACTTC.

This chain connects TRBV18 to TRBJ1-5, with D perhaps matching TRBD1 (5 bases). The germline V gene has CDR1 KGHSH and CDR2 LQKENI. There are 15 residues in the CDR3. V lost 3 bases to trimming and J lost 1 base, with 10 bases between them. CDR3 bases: TGTGCCAGCTCACCCGAGAAGGGGAGCAATCAGCCCCAGCATTTT. Amino acid sequence: CASSPEKGSNQPQHF.

V usage is TRBV11-2 and J usage is TRBJ2-5, with 7 bases fitting TRBD1. The length of the CDR3 is 17 residues. V trimming: 5 bases; J trimming: 4 bases; junction bases outside the gene matches: 16. Per the germline V gene, CDR1 is SGHAT and CDR2 is FQNNGV. CDR3 sequence: CASSRLGPGQRGETQYF. The DNA of the CDR3 is TGTGCCAGCAGCCGACTCGGACCGGGACAGAGGGGAGAGACCCAGTACTTC.

V is TRBV11-2 and J is TRBJ2-7, with TRBD1 matching over 8 bases. There are 14 residues in the CDR3. Germline-derived CDR1 and CDR2 are SGHAT and FQNNGV. With 5 bases clipped from V and 3 bases from J, the junction kept 6 bases outside the gene matches. CDR3 sequence (DNA): TGTGCCAGCAGCGCCCACAGGGGGTTCTACGAGCAGTACTTC. Protein product: CASSAHRGFYEQYF.

This clone is a singleton in its sample. The genes are TRBV19 and TRBJ2-5, with a weak D call TRBD1 (6 bases). The CDR3 totals 14 residues. V was trimmed by 1 base and J by 3 bases, leaving 9 bases between them. The germline V gene has CDR1 LNHDA and CDR2 SQIVND (reference sequence). CDR3 in DNA: TGTGCCAGTAGTATAGTACACAGGGAAGAGACCCAGTACTTC. Translating gives CASSIVHREETQYF. Using reference TRBV19 and TRBJ2-5 for the parts outside the CDR3, the full variable domain is DGGITQSPKYLFRKEGQNVTLSCEQNLNHDAMYWYRQDPGQGLRLIYYSQIVNDFQKGDIAEGYSVSREKKESFPLTVTSAQKNPTAFYLCASSIVHREETQYFGPGTRLLVL.

This chain links TRBV28 with TRBJ1-5; unclear D gene. The V end was cut by 2 bases, the J end by 5 bases, with 4 bases between. CDR3 length: 12 residues. Germline V gives CDR1 MDHEN, CDR2 SYDVKM. This CDR3 is CASSLIYQPQHF. The DNA for the CDR3 is TGTGCCAGCAGTTTAATCTATCAGCCCCAGCATTTT.

Ten or more counts support this clone. V gene TRBV7-9 combines with J gene TRBJ1-4; 7 nucleotides align to TRBD1. The CDR3 loop spans 15 amino acids. The germline gives CDR1 SEHNR, CDR2 FQNEAQ (reference sequence). V lost 5 bases to trimming and J lost 4 bases; unmatched junction nucleotides: 7. This CDR3 reads CASSPDRALNEKLFF. CDR3 DNA: TGTGCCAGCAGCCCCGACAGGGCCCTTAATGAAAAACTGTTTTTT. Full variable domain (remainder filled in from reference TRBV7-9 and TRBJ1-4): DTGVSQNPRHKITKRGQNVTFRCDPISEHNRLYWYRQTLGQGPEFLTYFQNEAQLEKSRLLSDRFSAERPKGSFSTLEIQRTEQGDSAMYLCASSPDRALNEKLFFGSGTQLSVL.

This chain uses TRBV7-8 with TRBJ2-3; possibly TRBD2 for D (6 bases). The germline V and J ends were trimmed by 3 bases and 12 bases, with 13 bases remaining between them. The germline CDR1 and CDR2 sequences are SGHVS and FQNEAQ. This CDR3 spans 12 amino acids. CDR3 nucleotides: TGTGCCAGCAGCTTTGGGCGGCGGGGCCAGTATTTT. Translating it yields CASSFGRRGQYF.

CDR3 sequence: CASLSPLSYEQYF. The CDR3, as DNA: TGTGCCAGTCTTTCCCCCCTCTCCTACGAGCAGTACTTC. The rearrangement links TRBV19 to TRBJ2-7, with D unclear. The ends were cut back, 8 bases at V and 0 bases at J, with 11 bases in the middle. This CDR3 is 13 amino acids long. Germline V gene sequence: CDR1 LNHDA, CDR2 SQIVND (reference sequence).

V gene TRBV6-5 combines with J gene TRBJ2-2, with a tentative D call TRBD2 (5 bases). The CDR3 extends over 14 amino acids. Trimming took 6 bases from V and 6 from J, leaving 14 bases between them. Per the germline V gene, CDR1 is MNHEY and CDR2 is SVGAGI. CDR3 sequence: CASREAPVAGELFF. DNA of the CDR3: TGTGCCAGCAGGGAGGCCCCCGTCGCCGGGGAGCTGTTTTTT.

This sequence joins TRBV5-4 and TRBJ1-1; D not resolved. From germline, CDR1 is SGHNT and CDR2 YYREEE (reference sequence). This CDR3 has 13 amino acids. V was shortened by 2 bases and J by 4 bases, with 9 bases between the two germline ends. The CDR3 sequence is CASSFDGSTEAFF. In nucleotides, the CDR3 is TGTGCCAGCAGCTTTGATGGGAGCACTGAAGCTTTCTTT. The full variable domain, with the rest looked up from reference TRBV5-4 and TRBJ1-1, is ETGVTQSPTHLIKTRGQQVTLRCSSQSGHNTVSWYQQALGQGPQFIFQYYREEENGRGNFPPRFSGLQFPNYSSELNVNALELDDSALYLCASSFDGSTEAFFGQGTRLTVV.

The genes are TRBV6-1 and TRBJ1-5; D call uncertain. CDR1 MNHNS and CDR2 SASEGT come from the germline V gene. V was cut by 3 bases and J by 8 bases, with 5 bases left in between. The CDR3 covers 11 residues. This CDR3 reads CASSEAKPQHF. The CDR3, as DNA: TGTGCCAGCAGTGAGGCAAAGCCCCAGCATTTT.

CDR3 in DNA: TGTGCCTGGAGTACGGGAATCTATGGCTACACCTTC. Its protein is CAWSTGIYGYTF. J is TRBJ1-2 and V is TRBV30, with D unresolved. V lost 2 bases and J lost 4, with 8 bases in between. Looked up from germline, CDR1 is GTSNPN and CDR2 is SVGIG (reference sequence). This CDR3 region has 12 residues.

The V gene is TRBV27, the J gene TRBJ1-1; no reliable D call. V lost 7 bases to trimming and J lost 6 bases, with 12 bases between them. Germline V CDR1 and CDR2: MNHEY, SMNVEV (reference sequence). The CDR3 has 12 amino acids. CDR3 protein: CASTKRHAEAFF. CDR3 nucleotides: TGTGCCAGCACCAAGAGACACGCTGAAGCTTTCTTT.

This chain connects TRBV6-5 to TRBJ2-7; TRBD1 aligns across 10 bases. The germline V gene has CDR1 MNHEY and CDR2 SVGAGI. CDR3 length: 15 residues. V trimming: 6 bases; J trimming: 4 bases; junction bases outside the gene matches: 9. CDR3 sequence reads: CASRAGTGVEYEQYF. Here the CDR3 DNA reads TGTGCCAGCAGGGCCGGGACAGGGGTAGAGTACGAGCAGTACTTC.

This chain connects TRBV30 to TRBJ2-1; TRBD2 aligns across 10 bases. The CDR3 loop spans 13 amino acids. After removal of 8 bases from V and 7 bases from J, the junction contained 8 bases not matched to a gene. Germline CDR1 reads GTSNPN; CDR2 reads SVGIG (reference sequence). CDR3 sequence: CAAKGLARNEQFF. In nucleotides, the CDR3 is TGTGCCGCGAAGGGACTAGCGCGTAATGAGCAGTTCTTC.